Listed here are 16 T cell receptor beta chains from one sample, sequenced in a study of shared clonotypes between healthy human individuals. Method: immunoSEQ multiplex PCR; TCRdb's copy keeps in-frame clones and lacks some. The sample has 2 million to 3 million clones, 93% seen once; the top ten hold about 0.38%. Material: naive CD4+ T cells from PBMCs. Subset: CD45RA+ positively selected. The receptors were gathered from a man between 18 and 29 years old in good health. Some clones in this sample may be carry-over from other donors' samples.

The chain couples TRBV27 to TRBJ1-2; TRBD1 agrees at 12 bases. V shed 8 bases, J shed 4 bases, and the junction held 14 bases outside the gene matches. This CDR3 is 17 amino acids long. Germline values: CDR1 MNHEY, CDR2 SMNVEV (reference sequence). The CDR3 is CASATWGQGAQGYGYTF. As DNA, the CDR3 is TGTGCCAGCGCCACGTGGGGACAGGGGGCGCAGGGCTATGGCTACACCTTC.

V usage is TRBV30 and J usage is TRBJ2-7; possible D gene TRBD1, 6 bases. Trimming removed 0 bases at V and 3 bases at J, with 9 bases between. The germline gives CDR1 GTSNPN, CDR2 SVGIG (reference sequence). The CDR3 loop spans 13 amino acids. The CDR3, as DNA: TGTGCCTGGAGTGTCAGGGGCGGCTACGAGCAGTACTTC. Translated, it gives CAWSVRGGYEQYF.

The chain carries TRBV7-3 and TRBJ1-1, with a possible D match to TRBD1 (6 bases). V was shortened by 4 bases and J by 0 bases, with 12 bases between the two germline ends. The CDR3 loop spans 15 amino acids. The germline CDR1 and CDR2 sequences are SGHTA and FQGTGA. CDR3 nucleotides: TGTGCCAGCAGCTCCCTAGGACAGTTGAACACTGAAGCTTTCTTT. Protein: CASSSLGQLNTEAFF.

J is TRBJ1-3 and V is TRBV28; D unresolved. The CDR3 covers 11 residues. Germline V CDR1 and CDR2: MDHEN, SYDVKM. The V end was cut by 11 bases, the J end by 1 base, with 6 bases between. CDR3 sequence reads: CAGRSGNTIYF. CDR3 in DNA: TGTGCCGGAAGATCTGGAAACACCATATATTTT.

The V and J genes are TRBV5-4 and TRBJ2-7; 8 positions match TRBD1. CDR3 size: 16 residues. J lost 7 bases, V lost 0 bases, and 12 bases had no gene match. CDR1 SGHNT and CDR2 YYREEE come from the germline V gene (reference sequence). CDR3 amino acids: CASSLGGRTGRLEQYF. CDR3 nucleotide sequence: TGTGCCAGCAGCTTGGGCGGTAGGACAGGGCGTCTTGAGCAGTACTTC.

The genes are TRBV5-8 and TRBJ2-1, with TRBD2 identical over 9 bases. CDR3 size: 15 residues. Germline V gives CDR1 SGHTS, CDR2 YDEGEE. Germline trimming cut 5 bases from V and 2 bases from J; bases unmatched to any gene: 5. In DNA, the CDR3 is TGTGCCAGCAGTCGGACTAGCGTACCCTACAATGAGCAGTTCTTC. It encodes CASSRTSVPYNEQFF.

This chain joins TRBV2 and TRBJ2-2, with D unclear. Trimming took off 3 bases at V and 0 bases at J, with 8 bases between the two ends. There are 15 residues in the CDR3. The germline V gene has CDR1 SNHLY and CDR2 FYNNEI. The CDR3 coding sequence is TGTGCCAGCAGTGACAGACTCGCGAACACCGGGGAGCTGTTTTTT. Its protein product is CASSDRLANTGELFF.

This chain joins TRBV30 and TRBJ2-2; D is perhaps TRBD2 (6 bases). The CDR3 extends over 15 amino acids. V lost 2 bases and J 6 bases, leaving 16 bases between the germline ends. Germline CDR1 and CDR2: GTSNPN and SVGIG (reference sequence). DNA of the CDR3: TGTGCCTGGAGTCCACAAGGTCGGGGGTCCGGGGAGCTGTTTTTT. Its protein product is CAWSPQGRGSGELFF.

V usage is TRBV28 and J usage is TRBJ2-7, with D unclear. Trimming removed 3 bases from V and 0 bases from J, with 12 bases in between. The CDR3 loop spans 15 amino acids. Per the germline V gene, CDR1 is MDHEN and CDR2 is SYDVKM. The CDR3 loop reads CASSFWVTASYEQYF. The CDR3 coding sequence is TGTGCCAGCAGTTTCTGGGTGACGGCCTCCTACGAGCAGTACTTC.

This clone has just a few counts. V and J are TRBV28 and TRBJ1-5; possible D gene TRBD1, 5 bases. V lost 8 bases to trimming and J lost 5 bases, with 10 bases between them. Germline lookup yields CDR1 MDHEN and CDR2 SYDVKM. This CDR3 is 12 amino acids long. The CDR3 DNA follows: TGTGCCAGCGGACCAGGGTATCAGCCCCAGCATTTT. It specifies CASGPGYQPQHF. The full variable domain, completed using reference TRBV28 and TRBJ1-5, is DVKVTQSSRYLVKRTGEKVFLECVQDMDHENMFWYRQDPGLGLRLIYFSYDVKMKEKGDIPEGYSVSREKKERFSLILESASTNQTSMYLCASGPGYQPQHFGDGTRLSIL.

The rearrangement joins TRBV5-1 to TRBJ1-5; 8 bases agree with TRBD1. The J segment lost 7 bases and the V segment lost 0 bases, leaving 9 bases of the junction unmatched. The CDR3 runs to 16 residues. The germline CDR1 and CDR2 sequences are SGHRS and YFSETQ. The CDR3 DNA reads TGCGCCAGCAGCTTGGCCCCAGGGGGCGCGGGGCAGCCCCAGCATTTT. It specifies CASSLAPGGAGQPQHF.

CDR3 DNA: TGTGCCTGGGCCCCGGGATTAGCGGGAATGTTTGGTGAGCAGTTCTTC. Encoded protein: CAWAPGLAGMFGEQFF. The V and J genes are TRBV30 and TRBJ2-1; 8 bases are shared with TRBD2. J was trimmed by 9 bases and V by 5 bases; bases with no gene match: 18. Germline CDR1 and CDR2: GTSNPN and SVGIG (reference sequence). This CDR3 comprises 16 residues.

The rearrangement uses TRBV30 and TRBJ1-5; 7 bases align to TRBD1. CDR3 size: 14 residues. After removal of 2 bases from V and 6 bases from J, the junction contained 7 bases not matched to a gene. Per the germline V gene, CDR1 is GTSNPN and CDR2 is SVGIG (reference sequence). Here the CDR3 reads CAWSTGTVTQPQHF. The CDR3 nucleotides read TGTGCCTGGAGTACGGGGACAGTCACTCAGCCCCAGCATTTT.

The chain is built from TRBV6-1 and TRBJ2-7, with TRBD1 matching over 10 bases. V was clipped by 0 bases and J by 4 bases; unmatched bases: 3. The CDR3 is 15 amino acids. In germline, CDR1 is MNHNS, CDR2 SASEGT. CDR3 sequence reads: CASSEATGGRYEQYF. For the CDR3, the DNA is TGTGCCAGCAGTGAAGCGACAGGGGGCAGGTACGAGCAGTACTTC.

V gene TRBV2 combines with J gene TRBJ2-5, with D perhaps matching TRBD1 (6 bases). The J call may not be correct, given that the DNA end is closer to TRBJ2-7. The CDR3 spans 13 residues. Germline assignment: CDR1 SNHLY and CDR2 FYNNEI. The CDR3 sequence: CASKGDSSYEQYF. CDR3 DNA sequence: TGTGCCAGCAAGGGGGATAGCTCCTACGAGCAGTACTTC.

The rearrangement links TRBV7-2 to TRBJ2-7, with TRBD1 as a possible D gene (5 bases). This CDR3 has 15 amino acids. Germline CDR1 SGHTA, CDR2 FQGNSA. Trimming pared 1 base from V and 3 bases from J, leaving 13 bases between. This CDR3 reads CASSLGQGSFYEQYF. CDR3 coding DNA: TGTGCCAGCAGCTTAGGCCAGGGAAGTTTCTACGAGCAGTACTTC.